Listed below are T cell receptor beta chains from one sample, sequenced in a study of PD-L1 blockade in urothelial cancer. Profiled with immunoSEQ multiplex PCR; TCRdb holds only in-frame clones, not every one. This table holds about 50,000 clones, approximately 79% found once. Sequences were derived from PBMCs, sampled around atezolizumab (anti-PD-L1) treatment. The receptors derive from an older man with urothelial cancer. Both conserved end residues are trimmed from each CDR3.

j_call v_call cdr3_aa
TRBJ2-1 TRBV10-3 AISVLRNEQF
TRBJ2-2 TRBV7-7 ASSLVSGLYTGELF
TRBJ2-1 TRBV7-2 ASSSTSGRIDEQF
TRBJ2-2 TRBV5-1 ASSPGLAGGPRNTGELF
TRBJ2-2 TRBV18 ASSPYRGANTGELF
TRBJ1-3 TRBV5-5 ASSAGQGIGNTIY
TRBJ2-7 TRBV6-5 ASKPRPGQPYEQY
TRBJ2-2 TRBV5-1 ASSSRENTGELF
TRBJ2-5 TRBV2 ASSRRGETQY
TRBJ1-2 TRBV5-1 ASSLGVRGYGYT
TRBJ2-3 TRBV7-2 ASSSFWGPSTDTQY
TRBJ2-7 TRBV7-6 ASSALTGGTYEQY
TRBJ1-3 TRBV30 AWKGTGNTIY
TRBJ2-7 TRBV30 AWAREDGYEQY
TRBJ1-3 TRBV7-8 ASSFSGSGNTIY
TRBJ1-1 TRBV11-2 ASSLLRLDNPNTEAF
TRBJ2-1 TRBV28 ASSRGDREENEQF
TRBJ2-2 TRBV5-5 ASSWTGGPNTGELF
TRBJ2-3 TRBV21-1 ASSKWMASGSTDTQY
TRBJ2-7 TRBV15 ATSRDWASRHEQY
TRBJ2-7 TRBV11-2 ASSSYEQY
TRBJ2-7 TRBV6-5 ATAQGAGSYEQY
TRBJ2-5 TRBV5-4 ASSAGQSETQY
TRBJ1-2 TRBV2 ASSEQGDYGYT